This T cell receptor (beta chain) was sequenced during a study of T cell repertoires in cytomegalovirus infection. Background on the study: Both CMV infection and a matching HLA type were indicated by public TCR beta signatures.

The CDR3 spans 15 residues. V was pared by 5 bases and J by 0 bases, with 4 bases of the junction left unmatched. Germline CDR1 and CDR2: SGHRS and YFSETQ. Study-wide findings and caveats: The ex vivo response showed dominance by HLA-C-restricted CMV-specific TCR beta clonotypes.

A word on this clonotype: No antigen is known for it.

TCRdb analysed the reads with MiXCR anew, one entry per CDR3 protein. In the table there are 650,000 to 850,000 distinct CDR3 sequences, 25% to 30% of which are singletons. The sequencing used cultured CD8+ T cells from PBMCs, collected from culture after CMV antigen stimulation. This chain joins TRBV5-1 and TRBJ2-3; 9 bases fit TRBD1. The TCR sequence derives from a human donor in good health (CMV status not recorded). Some clones in this sample may be carry-over from other donors' samples. Here the CDR3 DNA reads TGCGCCAGCAGGGCCGGACAGGGGAGCACAGATACGCAGTATTTT. Its protein is CASRAGQGSTDTQYF.